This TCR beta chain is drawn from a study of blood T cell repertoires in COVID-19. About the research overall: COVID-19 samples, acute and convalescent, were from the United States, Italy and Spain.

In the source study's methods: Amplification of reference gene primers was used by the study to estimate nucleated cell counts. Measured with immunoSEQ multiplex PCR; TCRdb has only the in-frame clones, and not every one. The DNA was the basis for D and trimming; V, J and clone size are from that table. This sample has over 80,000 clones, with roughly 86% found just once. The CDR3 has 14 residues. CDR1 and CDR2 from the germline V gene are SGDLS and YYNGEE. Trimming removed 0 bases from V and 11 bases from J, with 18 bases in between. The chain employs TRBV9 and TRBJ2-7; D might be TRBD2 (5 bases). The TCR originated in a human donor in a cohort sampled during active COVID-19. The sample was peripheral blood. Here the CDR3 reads CASSVGMAGPTEYF. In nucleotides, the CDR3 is TGTGCCAGCAGCGTAGGGATGGCGGGTCCTACCGAGTACTTC.